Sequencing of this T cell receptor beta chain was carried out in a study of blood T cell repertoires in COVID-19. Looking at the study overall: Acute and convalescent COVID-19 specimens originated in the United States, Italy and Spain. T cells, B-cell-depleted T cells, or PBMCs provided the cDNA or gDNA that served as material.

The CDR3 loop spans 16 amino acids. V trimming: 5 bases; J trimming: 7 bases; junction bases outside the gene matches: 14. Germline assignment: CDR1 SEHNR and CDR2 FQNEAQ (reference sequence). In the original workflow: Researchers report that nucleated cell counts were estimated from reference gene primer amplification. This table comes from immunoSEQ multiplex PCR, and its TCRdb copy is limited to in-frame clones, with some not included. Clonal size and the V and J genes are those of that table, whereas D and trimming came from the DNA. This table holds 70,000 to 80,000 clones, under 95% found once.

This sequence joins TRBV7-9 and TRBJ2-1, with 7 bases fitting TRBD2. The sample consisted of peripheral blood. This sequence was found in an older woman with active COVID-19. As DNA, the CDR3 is TGTGCCAGCAGCCTGTACCGGCGGGAGAAAATGAATGAGCAGTTCTTC. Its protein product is CASSLYRREKMNEQFF.